This is a list of T cell receptor beta chains from one sample in a study of T cells after yellow fever vaccination. TCRdb processed the 5' RACE reads anew with MiXCR; each CDR3 protein has one entry. The sample has approximately 300,000 distinct CDR3 sequences, 6.8% seen once. The sample here was PBMCs, taken around 45 days after the first yellow fever vaccination. Every receptor here comes from a man younger than 35 who received the YFV17D yellow fever vaccine. The CDR3 runs from the conserved cysteine through the conserved F or W. The D gene is left open where the match is weak. Clone size, where shown, is once, few, many, or a class for clones that have expanded.

>16|TRBV13|TRBJ2-3|NA|TRBD2
TGTGCCAGCACCTCCCCGAGTAGCGGGGGCCCAGATACGCAGTATTTT
CASTSPSSGGPDTQYF
>15|TRBV15|TRBJ2-1|many|NA
TGTGCCACCAGCAGCGGACAGAGGAATTACAATGAGCAGTTCTTC
CATSSGQRNYNEQFF
>12|TRBV5-5|TRBJ2-2|NA|NA
TGTGCCAGCAGCTTGATTTCCGGGGAGCTGTTTTTT
CASSLISGELFF
>15|TRBV7-8|TRBJ1-1|NA|TRBD1
TGTGCCAGCAGCGACGACAGGGGGTGGGGCACTGAAGCTTTCTTT
CASSDDRGWGTEAFF
>19|TRBV18|TRBJ2-3|few|TRBD2
TGTGCCAGCTCACCCCCCAGCCATATAGCGGGGGAGCTCACAGATACGCAGTATTTT
CASSPPSHIAGELTDTQYF
>15|TRBV2|TRBJ2-4|NA|TRBD2
TGTGCCAGCAGTGCGGCGGGGGGGCCCGGAAACATTCAGTACTTC
CASSAAGGPGNIQYF
>13|TRBV20-1|TRBJ1-2|few|TRBD1
TGCAGTGCTAGCCCGGACAGGGCTTTGCGCTACACCTTC
CSASPDRALRYTF
>16|TRBV12-3/TRBV12-4|TRBJ2-7|NA|TRBD2
TGTGCCAGCAGACAGGGACTAGCGGGGGGGCCGGGCGAGCAGTACTTC
CASRQGLAGGPGEQYF
>13|TRBV7-9|TRBJ1-4|few|NA
TGTGCCAGCAACCGCCCGGGTCAAGAAAAACTGTTTTTT
CASNRPGQEKLFF
>12|TRBV7-2|TRBJ2-3|many|NA
TGTGCCAGCAGCTACAGGGCAGATACGCAGTATTTT
CASSYRADTQYF
>17|TRBV4-2|TRBJ2-1|NA|TRBD2
TGTGCCAGCAGCCGGGGACTAGCGGGGGCCTCCTACAATGAGCAGTTCTTC
CASSRGLAGASYNEQFF
>11|TRBV25-1|TRBJ1-2|few|NA
TGTGCCAGCAGTGGATATCTACTCTACACCTTC
CASSGYLLYTF
>16|TRBV7-2|TRBJ2-6|many|NA
TGTGCCAGCAGCCCCTGGACCGCTCAGGGGGCCAACGTCCTGACTTTC
CASSPWTAQGANVLTF
>14|TRBV13|TRBJ1-2|NA|TRBD1
TGTGCCAGCAGCGTGGGACAGGGCCTCTATGGCTACACCTTC
CASSVGQGLYGYTF
>12|TRBV11-2|TRBJ2-1|few|NA
TGTGCCAGCAGCTTACGCCCCGCCCCGCAGTTCTTC
CASSLRPAPQFF
>13|TRBV19|TRBJ2-1|few|TRBD2
TGTGCCAGTAGTATGGGACTAGCAAGTGAGCAGTTCTTC
CASSMGLASEQFF
>12|TRBV2|TRBJ2-3|many|NA
TGTGCCAGCAGGGCCGACACAGATACGCAGTATTTT
CASRADTDTQYF
>14|TRBV6-5|TRBJ2-5|many|NA
TGTGCCAGCAGTTACGGAGTTGAGGGCGGGACCCAGTACTTC
CASSYGVEGGTQYF
>21|TRBV4-1|TRBJ2-2|few|NA
TGCGCCAGCAGCCTCCAACCGACCCCGCGGGGGCGGGTGGGGAACACCGGGGAGCTGTTTTTT
CASSLQPTPRGRVGNTGELFF
>17|TRBV24-1|TRBJ2-3|few|NA
TGTGCCACCAGTGATCCACTAACCTCGGACGGAACAGATACGCAGTATTTT
CATSDPLTSDGTDTQYF
>14|TRBV6-2/TRBV6-3|TRBJ1-5|NA|TRBD1
TGTGCCAGCAGTTCGGTGACAGGGACTCAGCCCCAGCATTTT
CASSSVTGTQPQHF
>16|TRBV20-1|TRBJ2-3|few|TRBD2
TGCAGTGCTAGAGAAGGGACTAGCGGGGGGGCACATACGCAGTATTTT
CSAREGTSGGAHTQYF
>13|TRBV7-2|TRBJ1-6|few|TRBD1
TGTGCCAGCAGCTCGCAGGGGGACCCACCCCTCCACTTT
CASSSQGDPPLHF
>15|TRBV12-3/TRBV12-4|TRBJ2-3|many|NA
TGTGCCAGCAGCCATGAAATCTCGAGCACAGATACGCAGTATTTT
CASSHEISSTDTQYF
>16|TRBV9|TRBJ1-1|few|NA
TGTGCCAGCAGCGTAGGAGGATTGGTAATGAACACTGAAGCTTTCTTT
CASSVGGLVMNTEAFF
>13|TRBV20-1|TRBJ1-2|many|TRBD1
TGCAGTGCTAGACACTCAGGGGGCTATGGCTACACCTTC
CSARHSGGYGYTF
>16|TRBV20-1|TRBJ2-1|NA|NA
TGCAGTGCTAGAGCTTCACGGGGTGAAACCTACAATGAGCAGTTCTTC
CSARASRGETYNEQFF
>16|TRBV12-3/TRBV12-4|TRBJ1-2|NA|NA
TGTGCCAGCAGTTTAGACCGGGACGGAGGACTCTATGGCTACACCTTC
CASSLDRDGGLYGYTF
>15|TRBV5-8|TRBJ2-3|many|NA
TGTGCCACACTCCCACGGCAGGGCAACACAGATACGCAGTATTTT
CATLPRQGNTDTQYF
>14|TRBV5-1|TRBJ1-1|many|TRBD1
TGCGCCAGTCACCTGGGGACAGGGGATTCAAAAGCTTTCTTT
CASHLGTGDSKAFF
>17|TRBV18|TRBJ2-1|NA|TRBD2
TGTGCCAGCTCACCACGCCGTTCTAGCGGGGGGTACAATGAGCAGTTCTTC
CASSPRRSSGGYNEQFF
>15|TRBV2|TRBJ2-3|NA|NA
TGTGCCAGCCGCTCTATGGGGGGCGCCGAAGATACGCAGTATTTT
CASRSMGGAEDTQYF
>14|TRBV12-3/TRBV12-4|TRBJ2-4|few|TRBD1
TGTGCCAGCAGTCCGAGACAGGGGGGGAACATTCAGTACTTC
CASSPRQGGNIQYF
>14|TRBV5-1|TRBJ1-1|NA|NA
TGCGCCAGCAGCTTGATGGATCTGAACACTGAAGCTTTCTTT
CASSLMDLNTEAFF
>15|TRBV5-1|TRBJ2-5|NA|TRBD2
TGCGCCAGCGCCAGCGGGGGGTATAAGCAAGAGACCCAGTACTTC
CASASGGYKQETQYF
>13|TRBV27|TRBJ2-1|NA|TRBD1
TGTGCCAGCAGTGTCCGGACAGGAAATGAGCAGTTCTTC
CASSVRTGNEQFF
>15|TRBV6-2/TRBV6-3|TRBJ1-6|NA|NA
TGTGCCAGCAGCGACCGCTCCTCCTATAATTCACCCCTCCACTTT
CASSDRSSYNSPLHF
>15|TRBV7-2|TRBJ1-1|NA|NA
TGTGCCAGCAGCTTCTCCCCAGGCATGAACACTGAAGCTTTCTTT
CASSFSPGMNTEAFF